These T cell receptor beta chains were read from a single sample in a study of blood T cell repertoires in COVID-19. TCRdb's table, derived via immunoSEQ multiplex PCR, lists solely in-frame clones and lacks some. The sample lists roughly 220,000 clones; 80% to 85% were seen once. The material sequenced was PBMCs or T cells enriched from blood (not recorded which). The receptors shown here come from a woman in her forties who had recovered from COVID-19. CDR3s include the opening cysteine and the closing phenylalanine or tryptophan. The order of the fields is J gene, V gene, D gene, CDR3 length, clone size, CDR3 protein, CDR3 DNA. D genes are given only for firm matches. Part of the rows lack a size; the others show once, few, many or a class for expanded clones.

J gene: TRBJ2-1
V gene: TRBV3-1/TRBV3-2
D gene: TRBD2
CDR3 length: 19
clone size: NA
CDR3 protein: CASSPKSSPTSGSYNEQFF
CDR3 DNA: TGTGCCAGCAGCCCTAAAAGCTCACCAACTAGCGGGAGTTACAATGAGCAGTTCTTC

J gene: TRBJ1-1
V gene: TRBV27
D gene: NA
CDR3 length: 15
clone size: once
CDR3 protein: CASSKGGGGNTEAFF
CDR3 DNA: TGTGCCAGCAGTAAAGGGGGAGGGGGAAACACTGAAGCTTTCTTT

J gene: TRBJ2-1
V gene: TRBV7-3
D gene: TRBD2
CDR3 length: 15
clone size: NA
CDR3 protein: CASAPGGPSYNEQFF
CDR3 DNA: TGTGCCAGCGCCCCGGGAGGGCCTTCCTACAATGAGCAGTTCTTC

J gene: TRBJ2-1
V gene: TRBV11-1
D gene: TRBD1
CDR3 length: 16
clone size: NA
CDR3 protein: CASSLFPGTGDNEQFF
CDR3 DNA: TGTGCCAGCAGCTTGTTCCCGGGGACAGGAGACAATGAGCAGTTCTTC

J gene: TRBJ2-5
V gene: TRBV6-5
D gene: NA
CDR3 length: 12
clone size: NA
CDR3 protein: CASSPLGETQYF
CDR3 DNA: TGTGCCAGCAGTCCACTCGGGGAGACCCAGTACTTC

J gene: TRBJ2-1
V gene: TRBV9
D gene: TRBD2
CDR3 length: 18
clone size: NA
CDR3 protein: CASSVAKGAGGSGAEQFF
CDR3 DNA: TGTGCCAGCAGCGTAGCTAAAGGAGCGGGAGGTTCCGGGGCTGAGCAGTTCTTC

J gene: TRBJ1-5
V gene: TRBV6-5
D gene: TRBD1
CDR3 length: 14
clone size: NA
CDR3 protein: CASSYGQVNQPQHF
CDR3 DNA: TGTGCCAGCAGCTACGGACAGGTTAATCAGCCCCAGCATTTT

J gene: TRBJ2-5
V gene: TRBV10-2
D gene: NA
CDR3 length: 14
clone size: NA
CDR3 protein: CASSEQGGQETQYF
CDR3 DNA: TGCGCCAGCAGTGAGCAAGGGGGACAAGAGACCCAGTACTTC

J gene: TRBJ1-2
V gene: TRBV29-1
D gene: TRBD1
CDR3 length: 15
clone size: NA
CDR3 protein: CSVKDRGASNYGYTF
CDR3 DNA: TGCAGCGTTAAAGACAGGGGGGCCTCTAACTATGGCTACACCTTC

J gene: TRBJ2-2
V gene: TRBV7-9
D gene: NA
CDR3 length: 15
clone size: NA
CDR3 protein: CASSFWAGVIRELFF
CDR3 DNA: TGTGCCAGCAGCTTTTGGGCAGGGGTCATCCGGGAGCTGTTTTTT

J gene: TRBJ1-6
V gene: TRBV9
D gene: NA
CDR3 length: 15
clone size: NA
CDR3 protein: CASSVVGSDNSPLHF
CDR3 DNA: TGTGCCAGCAGCGTAGTCGGGTCCGATAATTCACCCCTCCACTTT

J gene: TRBJ1-1
V gene: TRBV28
D gene: TRBD1
CDR3 length: 14
clone size: NA
CDR3 protein: CASVGQGAIIEAFF
CDR3 DNA: TGTGCCAGCGTGGGACAGGGGGCTATTATTGAAGCTTTCTTT

J gene: TRBJ2-1
V gene: TRBV7-9
D gene: NA
CDR3 length: 14
clone size: NA
CDR3 protein: CASSLATNYNEQFF
CDR3 DNA: TGTGCCAGCAGCTTAGCGACAAACTACAATGAGCAGTTCTTC

J gene: TRBJ2-3
V gene: TRBV30
D gene: NA
CDR3 length: 15
clone size: NA
CDR3 protein: CAWSGMLSSSDTQYF
CDR3 DNA: TGTGCCTGGTCCGGGATGCTATCCTCGAGTGATACGCAGTATTTT

J gene: TRBJ2-7
V gene: TRBV15
D gene: NA
CDR3 length: 12
clone size: NA
CDR3 protein: CATSRVGREQYF
CDR3 DNA: TGTGCCACCAGCAGAGTAGGCAGGGAGCAGTACTTC

J gene: TRBJ1-3
V gene: TRBV19
D gene: NA
CDR3 length: 15
clone size: NA
CDR3 protein: CASTPNGGIGNTIYF
CDR3 DNA: TGTGCCAGTACCCCTAATGGAGGGATAGGAAACACCATATATTTT

J gene: TRBJ2-4
V gene: TRBV5-4
D gene: NA
CDR3 length: 16
clone size: NA
CDR3 protein: CASSLAGGRSKNIQYF
CDR3 DNA: TGTGCCAGCAGCTTGGCGGGCGGGCGAAGCAAAAACATTCAGTACTTC

J gene: TRBJ2-1
V gene: TRBV18
D gene: TRBD2
CDR3 length: 13
clone size: NA
CDR3 protein: CASSPTGLAEQFF
CDR3 DNA: TGTGCCAGCTCACCAACGGGACTAGCGGAGCAGTTCTTC

J gene: TRBJ2-3
V gene: TRBV5-1
D gene: NA
CDR3 length: 14
clone size: NA
CDR3 protein: CASRTRTSTDTQYF
CDR3 DNA: TGCGCCAGCCGGACACGGACATCCACAGATACGCAGTATTTT

J gene: TRBJ2-1
V gene: TRBV19
D gene: TRBD2
CDR3 length: 14
clone size: NA
CDR3 protein: CASSMGDYLREQFF
CDR3 DNA: TGTGCCAGTAGTATGGGGGACTATCTACGTGAGCAGTTCTTC

J gene: TRBJ1-2
V gene: TRBV7-2
D gene: NA
CDR3 length: 12
clone size: NA
CDR3 protein: CASSFSDYGYTF
CDR3 DNA: TGTGCCAGCAGTTTTAGTGACTATGGCTACACCTTC

J gene: TRBJ2-3
V gene: TRBV7-8
D gene: NA
CDR3 length: 15
clone size: NA
CDR3 protein: CASSVNRASTDTQYF
CDR3 DNA: TGTGCCAGCAGCGTGAACAGGGCAAGCACAGATACGCAGTATTTT

J gene: TRBJ2-3
V gene: TRBV11-3
D gene: TRBD2
CDR3 length: 18
clone size: NA
CDR3 protein: CASSPGLAGALSTDTQYF
CDR3 DNA: TGTGCCAGCAGCCCGGGACTAGCGGGAGCCCTTAGCACAGATACGCAGTATTTT

J gene: TRBJ2-4
V gene: TRBV28
D gene: NA
CDR3 length: 15
clone size: NA
CDR3 protein: CASSLFPQAKNIQYF
CDR3 DNA: TGTGCCAGCAGTTTATTCCCCCAAGCCAAAAACATTCAGTACTTC

J gene: TRBJ1-4
V gene: TRBV7-2
D gene: TRBD1
CDR3 length: 13
clone size: few
CDR3 protein: CASSFTGGEKLFF
CDR3 DNA: TGTGCCAGCAGCTTTACAGGGGGTGAAAAACTGTTTTTT

J gene: TRBJ2-3
V gene: TRBV7-9
D gene: TRBD2
CDR3 length: 15
clone size: NA
CDR3 protein: CASSLVSGSRNTQYF
CDR3 DNA: TGTGCCAGCAGCTTAGTTAGCGGGAGTAGAAATACGCAGTATTTT

J gene: TRBJ1-2
V gene: TRBV2
D gene: NA
CDR3 length: 13
clone size: NA
CDR3 protein: CASRAEANYGYTF
CDR3 DNA: TGTGCCAGCAGGGCAGAGGCTAACTATGGCTACACCTTC

J gene: TRBJ2-3
V gene: TRBV30
D gene: NA
CDR3 length: 15
clone size: NA
CDR3 protein: CAWTPVGRGTDTQYF
CDR3 DNA: TGTGCCTGGACCCCTGTCGGTCGGGGCACAGATACGCAGTATTTT

J gene: TRBJ1-6
V gene: TRBV7-8
D gene: NA
CDR3 length: 15
clone size: NA
CDR3 protein: CASSFRDVGGSPLHF
CDR3 DNA: TGTGCCAGCAGCTTTCGAGACGTCGGGGGATCACCCCTCCACTTT

J gene: TRBJ1-2
V gene: TRBV5-1
D gene: NA
CDR3 length: 16
clone size: once
CDR3 protein: CASSYPKTGPNYGYTF
CDR3 DNA: TGCGCCAGCAGCTATCCAAAGACAGGTCCTAACTATGGCTACACCTTC

J gene: TRBJ2-3
V gene: TRBV21-1
D gene: NA
CDR3 length: 16
clone size: once
CDR3 protein: CASSKWKLAGSDTQYF
CDR3 DNA: TGTGCCAGCAGCAAGTGGAAACTAGCGGGGTCCGATACGCAGTATTTT

J gene: TRBJ1-2
V gene: TRBV6-5
D gene: NA
CDR3 length: 15
clone size: NA
CDR3 protein: CAIINRPGHLSGYTF
CDR3 DNA: TGTGCCATTATTAACCGACCGGGACACCTCTCAGGCTACACCTTC

J gene: TRBJ2-2
V gene: TRBV10-1
D gene: NA
CDR3 length: 16
clone size: NA
CDR3 protein: CARFPPNIANTGELFF
CDR3 DNA: TGCGCCAGATTTCCCCCGAACATCGCGAACACCGGGGAGCTGTTTTTT

J gene: TRBJ1-5
V gene: TRBV19
D gene: NA
CDR3 length: 15
clone size: NA
CDR3 protein: CASSIAGYSNQPQHF
CDR3 DNA: TGTGCCAGTAGTATCGCGGGGTATAGCAATCAGCCCCAGCATTTT

J gene: TRBJ2-2
V gene: TRBV6-6
D gene: NA
CDR3 length: 15
clone size: NA
CDR3 protein: CASRLLVGNTGELFF
CDR3 DNA: TGTGCCAGCAGGCTACTCGTCGGGAACACCGGGGAGCTGTTTTTT

J gene: TRBJ2-7
V gene: TRBV5-1
D gene: TRBD1
CDR3 length: 15
clone size: few
CDR3 protein: CASSFGDSIAYEQYF
CDR3 DNA: TGCGCCAGCAGCTTTGGGGACAGTATAGCCTACGAGCAGTACTTC